The entry below describes one T cell receptor beta chain. Antigen specificity is unknown. It was with a sample-barcoded 5' primer and a J-beta primer mix that a second PCR of roughly 7 to 12 cycles was run. TCRdb analysed the 5' RACE reads with MiXCR anew, one entry per CDR3 protein. Of over a million distinct CDR3 sequences in the sample, 42% are singletons; the top ten hold less than 8%. V was cut by 0 bases and J by 4 bases, with 14 bases left in between. The CDR3 extends over 15 amino acids. CDR1 and CDR2 from the germline V gene are DFQATT and SNEGSKA (reference sequence). The data are from a study of blood T cells in healthy people across ages. Findings and caveats of the study: Both naive CD4+ cell counts and diversity were greater in long-lived donors than in aged donors. TCR beta diversity per million T cells fell roughly linearly with age. Diversity estimates from one million T cells were considered underestimates.

This TCR derives from a woman under 30 in good health. What was sequenced was blood. The chain couples TRBV20-1 to TRBJ2-3; D is possibly TRBD2 (5 bases). CDR3 sequence reads: CSARDLLATADTQYF. The DNA for the CDR3 is TGCAGTGCTAGAGATCTTCTAGCTACCGCAGATACGCAGTATTTT.